The T cell receptor beta chain under discussion was sequenced for a study of T cells expressing NK-cell markers (dated by TCRdb to the early 2020s). Turning to the overall study: TCR beta-chain repertoires were profiled in sorted CD3+CD56+NKG2C+, CD3+CD56+NKG2C- and CD3+CD56-NKG2C+ T-cell subsets from fewer than 10 donors. Among the eight sequenced donors, seven were HCMV-seropositive and one was HCMV-seronegative. The study sequenced eight donors, all healthy volunteers chosen at random: three men and five women. Sequencing of the libraries produced 2 x 150 bp reads on Illumina HiSeq 2000/2500, MiSeq or NextSeq.

A commercial ELISA kit detecting HCMV-specific IgG in serum was used to determine HCMV serostatus. Peripheral blood mononuclear cells were isolated from blood by Ficoll density gradient centrifugation. This sample was sequenced with an Illumina HiSeq 2000. TCR beta cDNA libraries were made by 5'RACE template switching that added a universal primer site and unique molecular identifiers. Priming for cDNA synthesis came from the TCR beta constant segment, and two successive PCR amplification steps followed. As for the original processing: Reads were demultiplexed and grouped by UMI with MIGEC, and clonotypes were assembled and quantified with MiTCR. Only TCR cDNA sequences supported by at least two reads were kept to exclude erroneous sequences. The tcR package was used for downstream repertoire analysis, with clonotypes matched between fractions based on CDR3 nucleotide sequence plus V segment. VDJmatch was used to annotate antigen specificity against VDJdb, with one amino acid substitution allowed in CDR3. TCRdb reprocessed the reads, reporting each CDR3 protein sequence once and no DNA. These V and J calls originate from TCRdb's pipeline instead of the authors' own analysis. The sample's table covers about 260,000 distinct CDR3 sequences. The ten top clones hold roughly 4.2% of the sample.

CDR1 SGHTA and CDR2 FQGTGA were looked up in the germline V gene. Counted from cysteine to phenylalanine, this CDR3 has 14 amino acids. Only the protein is on record. As concerns this clonotype: Its antigen has not been determined.

General study outcomes and caveats: Those dominant clonotypes were again the most abundant among CD3+CD56-NKG2C+ cells in several donors, at about 25-60.1%. In over 5 donors, the dominant CD3+CD56+NKG2C+ clonotypes were among the top 10 CD8+ clonotypes and accounted for 1.0-7.0% of CD8+ T cells. Whether the expanded NKG2C-expressing T cell clones were specific for HCMV antigens was left unclear.

This TCR derives from a woman between 18 and 70 years old in good health. The sample was blood T cells: a sorted CD56 or NKG2C T cell subset, CD4+ or CD8+ T cells, or bulk PBMC T cells (not recorded which). The rearrangement combines TRBV7-3 with TRBJ2-3; TCRdb indicates TRBD2, and absent DNA this call remains unverified. The CDR3 reads CASSRLALTDTQYF.